A single sample gave rise to the 17 T cell receptor beta chains below, sequenced in a study of blood T cells in healthy people across ages. The authors ran a second PCR of roughly 6 to 12 cycles using a sample-barcoded 5' primer and a J-beta primer mix. TCRdb passed the 5' RACE reads through MiXCR, listing each CDR3 protein once. The data hold 600,000 to 1,000,000 distinct CDR3 sequences, with around 25% observed a single time. The same sample was also studied in work on T cells of mothers and their children.

The sequenced sample was blood. Receptors were obtained from a boy between 10 and 17 years old in good health.

The DNA of the CDR3 is TGTGCCAGCAGTTCCGGACTAGCGGGGCCCGGAGAGACCCAGTACTTC. Amino acid sequence: CASSSGLAGPGETQYF. V usage is TRBV6-2 or TRBV6-3 and J usage is TRBJ2-5; 12 bases agree with TRBD2. The V gene's germline CDR1 is MNHEY and CDR2 SVGEGT. The CDR3 consists of 16 residues. J was trimmed by 4 bases and V by 4 bases; bases with no gene match: 7.

This clonotype has just a few counts. J is TRBJ2-5 and V is TRBV28; D call uncertain. This CDR3 contains 15 residues. The V end lost 8 bases, the J end lost 5 bases, and 21 bases lay between the germline ends. CDR1 is MDHEN, CDR2 SYDVKM, per germline. This CDR3 is CASWAHAEIVETQYF. For the CDR3, the DNA is TGTGCCAGCTGGGCCCATGCCGAGATTGTGGAGACCCAGTACTTC.

This chain joins TRBV6-5 and TRBJ2-7; a weak D match, TRBD1 (6 bases). Germline CDR1 is MNHEY and CDR2 is SVGAGI. The CDR3 has 14 residues. Trimming removed 2 bases from V and 3 bases from J, with 11 bases in between. CDR3 residues: CASSYGQSYYEQYF. In nucleotides, the CDR3 is TGTGCCAGCAGTTACGGACAGAGCTACTACGAGCAGTACTTC.

This clonotype was seen a handful of times. The chain combines TRBV12-3 or TRBV12-4 with TRBJ1-2; D is unresolved. Trimming left V 5 bases short and J 4 bases short, with 11 bases between. The CDR3 consists of 13 residues. The CDR3 region is CASSARRSYGYTF. The CDR3 bases are TGTGCCAGCAGTGCCAGGAGATCCTATGGCTACACCTTC.

The chain links TRBV20-1 to TRBJ2-7, with D possibly matching TRBD1 (6 bases). V lost 6 bases and J lost 6, with 15 bases in between. Per the germline V gene, CDR1 is DFQATT and CDR2 is SNEGSKA (reference sequence). The CDR3 consists of 12 residues. The CDR3 DNA follows: TGCAGTGCCAGGGGAAGGGCAGGCGAGCAGTACTTC. Amino acids: CSARGRAGEQYF.

CDR3 bases: TGCAGCGTCCGGACAGGGCCGCGGGAAAAACTGTTTTTT. Protein: CSVRTGPREKLFF. This chain uses TRBV29-1 with TRBJ1-4; 8 bases are shared with TRBD1. CDR1 SQVTM and CDR2 ANQGSEA come from the germline V gene. J was trimmed by 8 bases and V by 6 bases; bases with no gene match: 8. The CDR3 loop spans 13 amino acids.

The chain joins TRBV20-1 to TRBJ1-1, with D unresolved. V was cut by 5 bases and J by 1 base, with 11 bases left in between. The CDR3 totals 13 residues. Germline V gene sequence: CDR1 DFQATT, CDR2 SNEGSKA (reference sequence). The CDR3 protein is CSAHSPENTEAFF. DNA for the CDR3: TGCAGTGCTCATTCACCGGAGAACACTGAAGCTTTCTTT.

The chain recombines TRBV10-3 with TRBJ2-7, with TRBD2 identical over 7 bases. The V and J ends lost 7 bases and 8 bases, in that order; junction bases with no gene match: 11. The CDR3 consists of 13 residues. CDR1 and CDR2 (germline): ENHRY, SYGVKD. CDR3 in DNA: TGTGCCATCAAAGGGCTCCTAGCGGCCAAGCAGTACTTC. Protein sequence: CAIKGLLAAKQYF.

This chain uses TRBV27 with TRBJ2-6; TRBD1 might be the D (5 bases). The CDR3 runs 18 residues. Germline values: CDR1 MNHEY, CDR2 SMNVEV (reference sequence). V gave up 8 bases and J gave up 0 bases, with 20 bases separating them. CDR3 region: CASPGSHLDNSGANVLTF. DNA for the CDR3: TGTGCCAGCCCAGGGTCCCACCTCGACAACTCTGGGGCCAACGTCCTGACTTTC.

In this sample, this clonotype turned up a few times. This chain connects TRBV20-1 to TRBJ2-1; 8 bases map to TRBD2. Germline V lookup: CDR1 DFQATT, CDR2 SNEGSKA (reference sequence). With 3 bases clipped from V and 9 bases from J, the junction kept 10 bases outside the gene matches. This CDR3 is built from 14 residues. The CDR3: CSASRGLGPAEQFF. The CDR3 coding sequence is TGCAGTGCTAGCCGGGGACTAGGACCAGCTGAGCAGTTCTTC.

This clonotype was found a few times. The V and J genes are TRBV20-1 and TRBJ2-1; TRBD2 matches 15 bases. The junction had 10 bases not matched to a gene; V was cut back by 0 bases and J by 4 bases. The CDR3 has 19 residues. Germline V gene lookup returns CDR1 DFQATT and CDR2 SNEGSKA (reference sequence). CDR3: CSARDGGLAGGPRYNEQFF. DNA for the CDR3: TGCAGTGCTAGAGATGGCGGACTAGCGGGAGGGCCGCGGTACAATGAGCAGTTCTTC.

The table lists this clonotype with a few counts. The chain couples TRBV12-3 or TRBV12-4 to TRBJ2-7; maybe TRBD2 (6 bases). Trimming took off 0 bases at V and 0 bases at J, with 12 bases between the two ends. This CDR3 region has 16 residues. CDR3 in DNA: TGTGCCAGCAGTTTAGCCTACCGGGACTCCTCCTACGAGCAGTACTTC. This codes for CASSLAYRDSSYEQYF.

This clonotype was found a few times. The CDR3 coding sequence is TGTGCCAGCAGCTTAGTGACTAGCGGGATAAATGAGCAGTTCTTC. This translates into CASSLVTSGINEQFF. The chain recombines TRBV7-9 with TRBJ2-1, with 11 positions matching TRBD2. V trimming: 1 base; J trimming: 7 bases; junction bases outside the gene matches: 3. The V gene's germline CDR1 is SEHNR and CDR2 FQNEAQ (reference sequence). The CDR3 extends over 15 amino acids.

This clonotype was counted a single time. The CDR3 sequence: CSVVPPGTVAFF. The CDR3, as DNA: TGCAGCGTTGTACCTCCCGGGACCGTCGCTTTCTTT. V usage is TRBV29-1 and J usage is TRBJ1-1, with D perhaps TRBD1 (5 bases). The CDR3 has 12 amino acids. Trimming stripped 4 bases from V and 11 bases from J, with 17 bases between. Looked up from germline, CDR1 is SQVTM and CDR2 is ANQGSEA.

The gene calls are TRBV28 and TRBJ2-5; a weak D match, TRBD1 (6 bases). The CDR3 contains 15 residues. Trimming shortened V by 2 bases and J by 4 bases, and 14 bases separated the two germline ends. Germline V gene data show CDR1 as MDHEN and CDR2 as SYDVKM. CDR3 loop: CASSLVRAGAETQYF. CDR3 coding DNA: TGTGCCAGCAGTTTAGTTAGAGCAGGGGCAGAGACCCAGTACTTC.

This clonotype was detected only a few times. The gene calls are TRBV12-3 or TRBV12-4 and TRBJ2-3; 7 bases match TRBD1. The CDR3 has 13 residues. V lost 11 bases, J lost 1 base, and 6 bases stayed unmatched. CDR3 sequence reads: CALDRAGTDTQYF. CDR3 bases: TGTGCCCTCGACAGGGCAGGCACAGATACGCAGTATTTT.

This clonotype turned up a few times. The V and J genes are TRBV7-3 and TRBJ2-1; TRBD2 is a possible D gene (7 bases). The ends were cut back, 5 bases at V and 2 bases at J, with 28 bases in the middle. This CDR3 has 20 residues. Germline loops: CDR1 SGHTA, CDR2 FQGTGA. The CDR3 is CASSPGGGSGARGPYNEQFF. The DNA for the CDR3 is TGTGCCAGCAGCCCTGGGGGAGGAAGCGGGGCCCGGGGGCCCTACAATGAGCAGTTCTTC.